The T cell receptor (beta chain) under discussion was sequenced for a study of T cell responses to AZD1222 COVID-19 vaccine. Study results and limitations: Reportedly, close to half of spike-specific TCRs are directed against unmutated variant regions. Baseline testing showed seropositivity in only six AZD1222 recipients. Vaccine-associated CD4 TCRs ranged over spike, dominating at 160-218 and 743-854.

In the case of this clone: The antigen remains undetermined.

Assay used: immunoSEQ multiplex PCR; TCRdb lists only in-frame clones, some missing. The sample includes 180,000 or so clones, around 90% of them seen just once. The clonotype originates from an adult who received the AZD1222 COVID-19 vaccine. Sequenced material: peripheral blood, taken 28 days after the second AZD1222 dose.

The CDR3 bases are TGCGCCAGCAGCCAAGGGGAACGATCAGCGGGAGTGGGAGATACGCAGTATTTT. Protein: CASSQGERSAGVGDTQYF. The V and J genes are TRBV4-3 and TRBJ2-3, with 8 bases that match TRBD2. Unmatched junction bases numbered 14, after V lost 1 base and J lost 5 bases. The CDR3 sequence is 18 residues long. Germline values: CDR1 LGHNA, CDR2 YSLEER.